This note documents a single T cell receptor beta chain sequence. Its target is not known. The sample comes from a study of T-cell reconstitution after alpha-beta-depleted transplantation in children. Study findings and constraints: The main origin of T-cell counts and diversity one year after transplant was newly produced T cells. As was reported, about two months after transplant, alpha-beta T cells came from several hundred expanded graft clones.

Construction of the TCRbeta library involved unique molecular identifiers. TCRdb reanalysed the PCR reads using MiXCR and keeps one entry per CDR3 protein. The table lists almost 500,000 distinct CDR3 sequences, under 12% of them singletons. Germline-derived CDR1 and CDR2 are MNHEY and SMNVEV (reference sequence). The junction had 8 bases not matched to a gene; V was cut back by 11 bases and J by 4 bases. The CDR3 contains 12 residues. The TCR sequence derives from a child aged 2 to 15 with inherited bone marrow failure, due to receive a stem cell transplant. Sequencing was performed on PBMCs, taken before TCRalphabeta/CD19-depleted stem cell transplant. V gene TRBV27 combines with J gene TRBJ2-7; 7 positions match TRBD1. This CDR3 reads CAVGQGVYEQYF. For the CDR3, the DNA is TGTGCCGTCGGGCAGGGGGTATACGAGCAGTACTTC.